This TCR beta chain emerged from a study of blood T cell repertoires in COVID-19. Study-wide background: Acute and convalescent COVID-19 specimens originated in the United States, Italy and Spain. From T cells, B-cell-depleted T cells, or PBMCs came the material, which was cDNA or gDNA.

Sequencing was performed with immunoSEQ multiplex PCR; in TCRdb, only in-frame clones are kept and a portion is missing. The sample holds 55,000 to 65,000 clones, approximately 80% seen once. The germline gives CDR1 SGHRS, CDR2 YFSETQ. V was pared by 0 bases and J by 1 base, with 10 bases between. The CDR3 is made up of 15 amino acids. Sequenced sample: peripheral blood. The rearrangement joins TRBV5-1 to TRBJ2-5, with a weak D call TRBD1 (6 bases). The source of this sequence is a human donor in a cohort sampled during active COVID-19. The CDR3 nucleotides read TGCGCCAGCAGCTTGGGCCAGGGGCCCCAAGAGACCCAGTACTTC. This gives the protein CASSLGQGPQETQYF. Variable domain in full (rest from reference TRBV5-1 and TRBJ2-5): KAGVTQTPRYLIKTRGQQVTLSCSPISGHRSVSWYQQTPGQGLQFLFEYFSETQRNKGNFPGRFSGRQFSNSRSEMNVSTLELGDSALYLCASSLGQGPQETQYFGPGTRLLVL.